This TCR beta chain stems from a study of T cell repertoires in cytomegalovirus infection. Study context: HLA-B-restricted CMV epitopes that are well studied were used alongside recently identified HLA-C-restricted ones. Through public TCR beta signatures, both CMV infection and matching HLA type were indicated.

TCRdb reprocessed the reads via MiXCR and lists one record per CDR3 protein. The repertoire holds under 120,000 distinct CDR3 sequences, with under 50% as singletons. As regards this clonotype: The target antigen is unknown.

Study-wide findings and caveats: Ex vivo, HLA-C-restricted CMV-specific TCR beta clonotypes prevailed over the rest of the response. Frequencies of public TCR beta families were cumulated, and this identified carriers of CMV plus the relevant HLA.

Per germline, CDR1 SGHAT and CDR2 FQNNGV. The CDR3 length is 14 residues. V was pared by 2 bases and J by 5 bases, with 4 bases of the junction left unmatched. The chain couples TRBV11-2 to TRBJ2-5; 8 bases match TRBD2. The clonotype comes from a human donor in good health (CMV status not recorded). Some clones in this sample may be carry-over from other donors' samples. The starting material was CD8+ T cells from cultured PBMCs, obtained from culture after CMV antigen stimulation. CDR3 sequence reads: CASSLFPGGETQYF. The CDR3 nucleotides are TGTGCCAGCAGCTTATTCCCGGGAGGGGAGACCCAGTACTTC.